The 27 T cell receptor beta chains presented below share a single source sample, sequenced in a study of beta chain features in type 1 diabetes. The whole isolated RNA underwent reverse transcription, so sequencing captured expressed TCRB transcripts. The data were produced by immunoSEQ multiplex PCR, yet TCRdb's version contains in-frame clones alone and is incomplete. The table has about 700,000 clones, 13% seen once. These receptors' targets are unknown. The study's findings and limits: For Type 1 diabetes patients, all four CD4+ subsets carried TCRB CDR3s that were moderately but significantly shorter.

Sequenced sample: naive CD4+ T cells from blood. Receptors originate from a young man with type 1 diabetes.

As regards this clone: A much more abundant neighbour one base away suggests this may be a read error. The chain employs TRBV6-5 and TRBJ2-1, with D hard to call. V lost 6 bases to trimming and J lost 2 bases, with 2 bases between them. CDR3 size: 11 residues. Germline-derived CDR1 and CDR2 are MNHEY and SVGAGI. The CDR3 DNA reads as TGTGCCAGCAGCGCCTACAATGAGCAGTTCTTC. This translates into CASSAYNEQFF.

V gene TRBV5-4 combines with J gene TRBJ2-5; D is perhaps TRBD1 or TRBD2 (7 bases each). CDR3 length: 14 residues. CDR1 SGHNT and CDR2 YYREEE come from the germline V gene (reference sequence). Trimming took off 3 bases at V and 2 bases at J, with 11 bases between the two ends. The CDR3 loop is CASSSQGGQETQYF. The CDR3 DNA sequence: TGTGCCAGCAGCTCTCAGGGGGGGCAAGAGACCCAGTACTTC.

This clone came up a few times. Additional DNA sequences in this sample encode the identical CDR3. This chain joins TRBV19 and TRBJ2-7; D ambiguous. Trimming shortened V by 8 bases and J by 1 base, and 6 bases separated the two germline ends. CDR1 and CDR2 (germline): LNHDA, SQIVND (reference sequence). This CDR3 spans 11 amino acids. The CDR3 sequence: CASSQSYEQYF. DNA for the CDR3: TGTGCCAGTTCCCAGTCCTACGAGCAGTACTTC.

V usage is TRBV5-1 and J usage is TRBJ2-2, with TRBD1 matching over 7 bases. The trim removed 4 bases at V and 4 bases at J, leaving 10 bases unmatched. This CDR3 has 16 amino acids. Per germline, CDR1 SGHRS and CDR2 YFSETQ. The CDR3: CASSVTGTVTTGELFF. In DNA form, the CDR3 reads TGCGCCAGCAGCGTTACCGGGACAGTCACCACCGGGGAGCTGTTTTTT.

This clone was recorded a few times. The J gene is TRBJ2-6, the V gene TRBV7-3; D call uncertain. V lost 2 bases and J lost 2, with 7 bases in between. This CDR3 region has 15 residues. Germline CDR1 reads SGHTA; CDR2 reads FQGTGA. The CDR3 protein is CASSLSDPGANVLTF. The CDR3 nucleotides are TGTGCCAGCAGCTTATCGGATCCTGGGGCCAACGTCCTGACTTTC.

The chain employs TRBV30 and TRBJ1-2; 7 bases are a match to TRBD1. This CDR3 comprises 13 residues. Losses at the gene ends were 7 bases for V and 6 bases for J; bases not matched to a gene: 11. Germline V lookup: CDR1 GTSNPN, CDR2 SVGIG (reference sequence). This CDR3 is CASYRGPEDGYTF. Written as DNA, the CDR3 is TGTGCCTCGTACAGGGGACCTGAGGATGGCTACACCTTC.

A few counts support this clone. The chain combines TRBV5-6 with TRBJ2-5, with D unclear. Trimming cost V 0 bases and J 0 bases, with 9 bases left between them. CDR1 SGHDT and CDR2 YYEEEE come from the germline V gene. The CDR3 runs to 15 residues. The CDR3 protein is CASSLVVSYQETQYF. The CDR3 region has the DNA TGTGCCAGCAGCTTGGTGGTCAGCTACCAAGAGACCCAGTACTTC.

This chain joins TRBV5-4 and TRBJ2-3; D is unresolved. CDR1 and CDR2 (germline): SGHNT, YYREEE (reference sequence). V lost 4 bases and J 0 bases, leaving 9 bases between the germline ends. The CDR3 has 14 amino acids. The CDR3 coding sequence is TGTGCCAGCAGCCTTGACAAGAGCACAGATACGCAGTATTTT. Protein product: CASSLDKSTDTQYF. Full variable domain (rest looked up from reference TRBV5-4 and TRBJ2-3): ETGVTQSPTHLIKTRGQQVTLRCSSQSGHNTVSWYQQALGQGPQFIFQYYREEENGRGNFPPRFSGLQFPNYSSELNVNALELDDSALYLCASSLDKSTDTQYFGPGTRLTVL.

This chain connects TRBV6-1 to TRBJ2-6; 7 bases are shared with TRBD1. The CDR3 has 18 amino acids. Germline assignment: CDR1 MNHNS and CDR2 SASEGT. V trimming: 5 bases; J trimming: 4 bases; junction bases outside the gene matches: 14. CDR3 residues: CASSQGQVSVLGANVLTF. For the CDR3, the DNA is TGTGCCAGCAGTCAAGGACAGGTTTCCGTCTTGGGGGCCAACGTCCTGACTTTC.

The sample holds a few counts of this clone. The CDR3 loop reads CASSQVQGTNTQYF. The CDR3 bases are TGTGCCAGCAGCCAAGTACAGGGGACAAATACGCAGTATTTT. The J gene is TRBJ2-3, the V gene TRBV14, with 7 bases matching TRBD1. CDR1 and CDR2 (germline): SGHDN, FVKESK. The ends lost 1 base at V and 7 bases at J; junction bases unmatched: 5. The CDR3 has 14 residues. Looking up the rest from reference TRBV14 and TRBJ2-3 gives the full variable domain: EAGVTQFPSHSVIEKGQTVTLRCDPISGHDNLYWYRRVMGKEIKFLLHFVKESKQDESGMPNNRFLAERTGGTYSTLKVQPAELEDSGVYFCASSQVQGTNTQYFGPGTRLTVL.

The V and J genes are TRBV7-9 and TRBJ1-2, with TRBD1 matching over 10 bases. This CDR3 region has 15 residues. Germline loops: CDR1 SEHNR, CDR2 FQNEAQ (reference sequence). V shed 4 bases, J shed 2 bases, and the junction held 4 bases outside the gene matches. CDR3 loop: CASSSRTGGNYGYTF. The CDR3 nucleotides read TGTGCCAGCAGCTCAAGGACAGGGGGAAACTATGGCTACACCTTC.

V gene TRBV6-1 combines with J gene TRBJ1-4; D gene uncertain. Germline V gives CDR1 MNHNS, CDR2 SASEGT. The V gene lost 10 bases and the J gene lost 0 bases, with 12 bases spanning the gap. This CDR3 region has 14 residues. Here the CDR3 reads CATVTAATNEKLFF. DNA of the CDR3: TGTGCCACAGTGACTGCCGCAACTAATGAAAAACTGTTTTTT.

This clone was seen a handful of times. This chain joins TRBV7-9 and TRBJ2-3; D gene ambiguous. The CDR3 covers 12 residues. Per the germline V gene, CDR1 is SEHNR and CDR2 is FQNEAQ (reference sequence). V lost 2 bases and J 6 bases, leaving 6 bases between the germline ends. The CDR3 DNA follows: TGTGCCAGCAGCTTACTCTCGGATACGCAGTATTTT. This gives the protein CASSLLSDTQYF. Combining the CDR3 with reference TRBV7-9 and TRBJ2-3 gives the whole variable domain DTGVSQNPRHKITKRGQNVTFRCDPISEHNRLYWYRQTLGQGPEFLTYFQNEAQLEKSRLLSDRFSAERPKGSFSTLEIQRTEQGDSAMYLCASSLLSDTQYFGPGTRLTVL.

The chain joins TRBV13 to TRBJ2-7; D gene uncertain. This CDR3 has 13 amino acids. Germline V CDR1 and CDR2: PRHDT, FYEKMQ (reference sequence). Trimming stripped 1 base from V and 6 bases from J, with 10 bases between. The CDR3, as DNA: TGTGCCAGCAGCTTAGACCAGACCAGCGAGCAGTACTTC. This codes for CASSLDQTSEQYF.

This clone was observed a handful of times. The CDR3 region is CSVSGGRETQYF. As DNA, the CDR3 is TGCAGCGTTTCAGGGGGCCGGGAGACCCAGTACTTC. The chain recombines TRBV29-1 with TRBJ2-5; TRBD1 aligns across 8 bases. V was clipped by 5 bases and J by 5 bases; unmatched bases: 4. The CDR3 has 12 amino acids. The germline gives CDR1 SQVTM, CDR2 ANQGSEA.

V is TRBV28 and J is TRBJ2-1; D tentatively reads TRBD1 or TRBD2 (6 bases each). Germline V lookup: CDR1 MDHEN, CDR2 SYDVKM. This CDR3 comprises 18 residues. Trimming took off 3 bases at V and 0 bases at J, with 18 bases between the two ends. CDR3: CASSFGGGGPRSYNEQFF. CDR3 coding DNA: TGTGCCAGCAGTTTTGGAGGGGGAGGTCCCCGCTCCTACAATGAGCAGTTCTTC.

This clone was seen a few times. CDR3 sequence reads: CASRQTSGGAYEQFF. The DNA of the CDR3 is TGTGCCAGCAGACAAACTAGCGGGGGGGCCTATGAGCAGTTCTTC. This chain uses TRBV7-9 with TRBJ2-1; the match to TRBD2 covers 13 bases. The V gene end was trimmed by 6 bases and the J gene end by 8 bases; junction bases not matched to a gene: 7. The CDR3 extends over 15 amino acids. CDR1 and CDR2 from the germline V gene are SEHNR and FQNEAQ (reference sequence).

The rearrangement links TRBV4-1 to TRBJ2-3; 12 bases are a match to TRBD2. CDR1 is MGHRA, CDR2 YSYEKL, per germline. V dropped 1 base and J dropped 2; count of bases not matched to a gene: 7. CDR3 length: 18 residues. In DNA, the CDR3 is TGCGCCAGCAGCCAAGTCCTAAGACTAGCGGGGGACACAGATACGCAGTATTTT. It translates to CASSQVLRLAGDTDTQYF.

This rearrangement joins TRBV25-1 to TRBJ1-6; D is perhaps TRBD1 (6 bases). The CDR3 runs to 15 residues. Germline V gene data show CDR1 as MGHDK and CDR2 as SYGVNS. V dropped 8 bases and J dropped 9 bases, with 20 bases sitting between them. The CDR3 region has the DNA TGTGCCAGCGGGCAGCAGGGGCTCAGGAGTTCACCCCTCCACTTT. Its protein is CASGQQGLRSSPLHF.

This clone was picked up a small number of times. Other DNA sequences of this sample code for an identical CDR3. V is TRBV18 and J is TRBJ2-5; no clear D gene. V was shortened by 3 bases and J by 4 bases, with 3 bases between the two germline ends. The CDR3 has 11 residues. Germline V lookup: CDR1 KGHSH, CDR2 LQKENI. The CDR3 DNA reads as TGTGCCAGCTCACCGGGAGAGACCCAGTACTTC. This codes for CASSPGETQYF.

There are a few counts of this clone. The gene calls are TRBV5-1 and TRBJ2-3; D gene uncertain. In germline, CDR1 is SGHRS, CDR2 YFSETQ. This CDR3 spans 14 amino acids. Trimming removed 1 base at V and 1 base at J, with 7 bases between. This CDR3 reads CASSLLLGTDTQYF. As DNA, the CDR3 is TGCGCCAGCAGCTTGTTGCTAGGCACAGATACGCAGTATTTT.

With regard to this clone: Other DNA sequences of this sample code for an identical CDR3. The chain has TRBV18 and TRBJ2-5; D perhaps matches TRBD1 (5 bases). Germline V CDR1 and CDR2: KGHSH, LQKENI. Trimming pared 3 bases from V and 1 base from J, leaving 9 bases between. This CDR3 is 14 amino acids long. For the CDR3, the DNA is TGTGCCAGCTCACCCTCAGGGATCCAAGAGACCCAGTACTTC. It yields the protein CASSPSGIQETQYF.

This clone has more than one count but fewer than ten. The gene calls are TRBV5-1 and TRBJ2-1; 10 positions agree with TRBD2. V was pared by 3 bases and J by 4 bases, with 10 bases of the junction left unmatched. This CDR3 has 17 residues. Germline lookup yields CDR1 SGHRS and CDR2 YFSETQ. Here the CDR3 reads CASSSATLAGVYNEQFF. The CDR3 DNA is TGCGCCAGCAGCTCGGCGACGCTAGCGGGGGTTTACAATGAGCAGTTCTTC.

This clone was counted only a few times. This chain links TRBV2 with TRBJ1-5, with D perhaps TRBD1 (5 bases). CDR3 length: 15 residues. Germline CDR1 and CDR2: SNHLY and FYNNEI. With 6 bases removed from V and 1 base from J, the gap between germline ends came to 13 bases. CDR3 DNA sequence: TGTGCCAGCAGCCCGACAGAACGAAGCAATCAGCCCCAGCATTTT. This encodes CASSPTERSNQPQHF.

This clone came up a few times. The CDR3 loop is CASSLNTGELFF. CDR3 nucleotides: TGTGCCAGCAGCCTTAACACCGGGGAGCTGTTTTTT. The chain carries TRBV5-5 and TRBJ2-2, with D hard to call. Trimming took 4 bases from V and 2 from J, leaving 3 bases between them. The CDR3 is 12 residues long. Germline lookup yields CDR1 SGHKS and CDR2 YYEKEE (reference sequence). The variable domain in full, with the rest retrieved from reference TRBV5-5 and TRBJ2-2, is DAGVTQSPTHLIKTRGQQVTLRCSPISGHKSVSWYQQVLGQGPQFIFQYYEKEERGRGNFPDRFSARQFPNYSSELNVNALLLGDSALYLCASSLNTGELFFGEGSRLTVL.

This clone has more than one count but fewer than ten. This rearrangement joins TRBV6-6 to TRBJ2-3; TRBD2 might be the D (6 bases). This CDR3 is 13 amino acids long. Trimming pared 7 bases from V and 4 bases from J, leaving 12 bases between. The germline V gene encodes CDR1 MNHNY and CDR2 SVGAGI (reference sequence). CDR3 region: CASTTRGSDTQYF. The CDR3 DNA sequence: TGTGCCAGCACGACTCGGGGGTCAGATACGCAGTATTTT.

This clone was seen more than once but under ten times. This chain joins TRBV29-1 and TRBJ2-4; D not resolved. CDR3 length: 12 amino acids. Germline-derived CDR1 and CDR2 are SQVTM and ANQGSEA. V was trimmed by 4 bases and J by 8 bases, leaving 12 bases between them. CDR3 DNA sequence: TGCAGCGTTGGTTCAGGTTCTGACATTCAGTACTTC. Its translation: CSVGSGSDIQYF. The full variable domain, completed using reference TRBV29-1 and TRBJ2-4, is SAVISQKPSRDICQRGTSLTIQCQVDSQVTMMFWYRQQPGQSLTLIATANQGSEATYESGFVIDKFPISRPNLTFSTLTVSNMSPEDSSIYLCSVGSGSDIQYFGAGTRLSVL.